The 23 T cell receptor beta chains below were found in one sample sequenced in a study of cytomegalovirus exposure and HLA in healthy donors. Amplification used 60 Vbeta primers and 13 Jbeta primers. The protocol was immunoSEQ multiplex PCR, while the TCRdb copy is restricted to in-frame clones and leaves out a portion. The repertoire holds about 160,000 clones, with over 65% as singletons. The sample comprised PBMCs. These receptors all stem from a middle-aged woman in good health and CMV-seropositive.

The CDR3 bases are TGTGCCAGCAGCTCAAACTCCGGGACAGGGTCTGGCTACACCTTC. It codes for CASSSNSGTGSGYTF. The chain is built from TRBV7-9 and TRBJ1-2; TRBD1 matches at 9 bases. This CDR3 has 15 amino acids. Per the germline V gene, CDR1 is SEHNR and CDR2 is FQNEAQ (reference sequence). Trimming at V came to 4 bases and at J to 7 bases, leaving 10 bases not matched to a gene.

The chain employs TRBV19 and TRBJ2-7, with 7 bases lining up with TRBD2. Germline V CDR1 and CDR2: LNHDA, SQIVND (reference sequence). The trim removed 8 bases at V and 0 bases at J, leaving 4 bases unmatched. The CDR3 extends over 13 amino acids. The CDR3 DNA is TGTGCCAGTGGCGGGGGAGGCTCCTACGAGCAGTACTTC. It yields the protein CASGGGGSYEQYF.

This clone has only a few counts. The rearrangement links TRBV2 to TRBJ1-5; D might be TRBD1 (5 bases). Germline V gene lookup returns CDR1 SNHLY and CDR2 FYNNEI. The V end lost 7 bases, the J end lost 6 bases, and 19 bases lay between the germline ends. The CDR3 extends over 15 amino acids. This CDR3 reads CASNMGGRAGQPQHF. Written as DNA, the CDR3 is TGTGCCAGCAATATGGGGGGGAGAGCGGGTCAGCCCCAGCATTTT.

The J gene is TRBJ1-2, the V gene TRBV7-6; D remains ambiguous. This CDR3 is built from 13 residues. Germline CDR1 is SGHVS and CDR2 is FNYEAQ. The V gene lost 3 bases and the J gene lost 0 bases, with 5 bases spanning the gap. CDR3 nucleotide sequence: TGTGCCAGCAGCTTCGAGGCTAACTATGGCTACACCTTC. Its protein is CASSFEANYGYTF.

This clone was detected only a few times. J is TRBJ1-5 and V is TRBV6-1; D unresolved. V lost 6 bases and J lost 0, with 12 bases in between. Germline CDR1 reads MNHNS; CDR2 reads SASEGT. The CDR3 runs 15 residues. This CDR3 is CASRTQANSNQPQHF. CDR3 sequence (DNA): TGTGCCAGCAGGACCCAGGCTAATAGCAATCAGCCCCAGCATTTT.

This rearrangement joins TRBV4-3 to TRBJ1-6; D not resolved. Deletions cut 1 base from V and 8 bases from J, with 12 bases between. CDR3 length equals 15 residues. Germline V lookup: CDR1 LGHNA, CDR2 YSLEER. CDR3 nucleotide sequence: TGCGCCAGCAGCCAAGGAGCCTCCCCGTATTCACCCCTCCACTTT. It codes for CASSQGASPYSPLHF.

J is TRBJ2-7 and V is TRBV4-1; D perhaps matches TRBD1 (6 bases). From germline, CDR1 is MGHRA and CDR2 YSYEKL. V lost 0 bases to trimming and J lost 4 bases, with 16 bases between them. The CDR3 is made up of 16 amino acids. The CDR3 coding sequence is TGCGCCAGCAGCCAAGAAGATGGACAGAGAGCTTACGAGCAGTACTTC. It is translated as CASSQEDGQRAYEQYF.

In its sample, this clone was seen a few times. J is TRBJ2-2 and V is TRBV10-3; tentative D call: TRBD2 (5 bases). The germline V gene has CDR1 ENHRY and CDR2 SYGVKD. Trimming removed 5 bases from V and 8 bases from J, with 9 bases in between. The length of the CDR3 is 12 residues. CDR3 in amino acids: CAISRTLGELFF. The CDR3 DNA reads as TGTGCCATCAGTCGGACTCTTGGGGAGCTGTTTTTT.

This clone has only a few counts. The J gene is TRBJ1-5, the V gene TRBV4-1; 9 nucleotides align to TRBD1. Germline CDR1 reads MGHRA; CDR2 reads YSYEKL. Trimming removed 0 bases from V and 4 bases from J; junction bases left unmatched: 1. The CDR3 sequence is 15 residues long. The CDR3 DNA is TGCGCCAGCAGCCAAGAGACAGGGGGTAATCAGCCCCAGCATTTT. Translating gives CASSQETGGNQPQHF.

V gene TRBV10-3 combines with J gene TRBJ1-3; unclear D gene. Germline CDR1 reads ENHRY; CDR2 reads SYGVKD. V shed 3 bases and J shed 0 bases, with 9 bases lying between them. The CDR3 has 15 residues. The CDR3 region has the DNA TGTGCCATCAGTGATGTCGCTAACTCTGGAAACACCATATATTTT. It is translated as CAISDVANSGNTIYF.

This clone has just a few counts. This sequence joins TRBV6-6 and TRBJ2-7, with a weak D call TRBD2 (5 bases). Trimming left V 8 bases short and J 7 bases short, with 12 bases between. Germline V gives CDR1 MNHNY, CDR2 SVGAGI (reference sequence). The CDR3 totals 11 residues. The CDR3 DNA is TGTGCCAGCGGGGAGACTGGGGAGCAGTACTTC. Its protein is CASGETGEQYF.

The gene calls are TRBV23-1 and TRBJ2-7; TRBD2 matches at 7 bases. TRBV23-1 is recorded as an ORF, its role being uncertain. The CDR3 has 14 amino acids. V lost 7 bases and J lost 6; bases outside the gene matches: 12. CDR3 nucleotide sequence: TGCGCCAGCACCACGGCGTTAGCGGGTGGCGAGCAGTACTTC. Its protein is CASTTALAGGEQYF.

This chain joins TRBV28 and TRBJ2-3; 7 bases align to TRBD2. The CDR3 contains 15 residues. V shed 7 bases, J shed 6 bases, and the junction held 13 bases outside the gene matches. CDR1 MDHEN and CDR2 SYDVKM come from the germline V gene. The DNA for the CDR3 is TGTGCCAGCACCCCGGTCGGGGGGACCCCCGATACGCAGTATTTT. This encodes CASTPVGGTPDTQYF.

This clone has just a few counts. The rearrangement uses TRBV18 and TRBJ2-1; the D gene is possibly TRBD2 (6 bases). The V gene lost 4 bases and the J gene lost 0 bases, with 10 bases spanning the gap. Germline V gives CDR1 KGHSH, CDR2 LQKENI. The CDR3 is made up of 15 amino acids. As DNA, the CDR3 is TGTGCCAGCTCACTGCAGGGAGGCTCCTACAATGAGCAGTTCTTC. Translated, it gives CASSLQGGSYNEQFF.

This chain connects TRBV6-5 to TRBJ2-7; possibly TRBD1 for D (5 bases). The CDR3 contains 15 residues. The ends were cut back, 2 bases at V and 2 bases at J, with 13 bases in the middle. The germline gives CDR1 MNHEY, CDR2 SVGAGI. Here the CDR3 reads CASSYVREPPYEQYF. The CDR3, as DNA: TGTGCCAGCAGTTACGTCAGGGAACCCCCCTACGAGCAGTACTTC.

The V call is TRBV28, the J call TRBJ1-2; D unresolved. V lost 2 bases and J lost 4, with 5 bases in between. The CDR3 extends over 12 amino acids. The germline CDR1 and CDR2 sequences are MDHEN and SYDVKM. This CDR3 reads CASSLQIYGYTF. Written as DNA, the CDR3 is TGTGCCAGCAGTTTACAGATCTATGGCTACACCTTC.

The CDR3 sequence is CAISDPDRGNYGYTF. In DNA, the CDR3 is TGTGCCATCAGTGACCCGGACAGGGGGAACTATGGCTACACCTTC. The chain joins TRBV10-3 to TRBJ1-2; 10 nucleotides match TRBD1. CDR3 size: 15 residues. Trimming took 3 bases from V and 2 from J; bases not matched to a gene: 3. The germline V gene encodes CDR1 ENHRY and CDR2 SYGVKD.

This chain joins TRBV9 and TRBJ2-7, with a weak D call TRBD2 (6 bases). V dropped 3 bases and J dropped 2 bases, with 15 bases sitting between them. The CDR3 runs 15 residues. CDR1 and CDR2 from the germline V gene are SGDLS and YYNGEE. The CDR3: CASSAETSVPYEQYF. In DNA, the CDR3 is TGTGCCAGCAGCGCCGAGACTAGTGTCCCCTACGAGCAGTACTTC.

The chain is built from TRBV7-9 and TRBJ1-1; D is possibly TRBD1 (6 bases). The CDR3 spans 14 residues. The germline V gene has CDR1 SEHNR and CDR2 FQNEAQ (reference sequence). V was clipped by 5 bases and J by 3 bases, with 13 bases between them. As DNA, the CDR3 is TGTGCCAGCAGCCAGGCACAGGGCGACACTGAAGCTTTCTTT. Translated, it gives CASSQAQGDTEAFF.

This clone was recorded only once. The chain couples TRBV7-9 to TRBJ2-5; 13 nucleotides line up with TRBD2. Looked up from germline, CDR1 is SEHNR and CDR2 is FQNEAQ (reference sequence). J was trimmed by 5 bases and V by 5 bases; bases with no gene match: 8. The CDR3 consists of 16 residues. CDR3 nucleotides: TGTGCCAGCAGCCTTACAGGACTAGCGGGAGCGGAGACCCAGTACTTC. The encoded protein is CASSLTGLAGAETQYF.

The chain links TRBV7-8 to TRBJ2-5; maybe TRBD1 (5 bases). Trimming took 5 bases from V and 1 from J, leaving 17 bases between them. CDR1 is SGHVS, CDR2 FQNEAQ, per germline. The CDR3 has 16 amino acids. CDR3 in amino acids: CASSPWEVGLQETQYF. Here the CDR3 DNA reads TGTGCCAGCAGCCCATGGGAAGTGGGGCTCCAAGAGACCCAGTACTTC.

V gene TRBV6-5 combines with J gene TRBJ1-1; the D gene is possibly TRBD1 (6 bases). In germline, CDR1 is MNHEY, CDR2 SVGAGI. The CDR3 spans 15 residues. With 5 bases removed from V and 4 bases from J, the gap between germline ends came to 17 bases. The CDR3 region is CASSNHQGLVTEAFF. The CDR3, as DNA: TGTGCCAGCAGTAATCACCAGGGGCTCGTCACTGAAGCTTTCTTT.

This rearrangement joins TRBV7-6 to TRBJ2-2, with 12 bases lining up with TRBD1. The V and J ends lost 5 bases and 6 bases, in that order; junction bases with no gene match: 7. Germline CDR1 is SGHVS and CDR2 is FNYEAQ. This CDR3 is built from 16 residues. CDR3 region: CASSQEGQGAPGELFF. DNA for the CDR3: TGTGCCAGCAGCCAGGAGGGACAGGGGGCACCCGGGGAGCTGTTTTTT.